This T cell receptor beta chain was identified during a study of OX40 agonist ivuxolimab in advanced cancers. Study as a whole: Partial responses were achieved by three patients, one with hepatocellular carcinoma and two with cutaneous melanoma. Findings and limits, study-wide: Expanded clones were, on average, more numerous among CD8+ T cells than CD4+.

This table comes from immunoSEQ multiplex PCR, and its TCRdb copy is limited to in-frame clones, with some not included. The table shows about 50,000 clones, with about four fifths occurring only once. As concerns this clone: The antigen is not known. One end of the junction is discordant with germline, which a read error may explain.

The receptor's source is an adult with an advanced solid tumor such as melanoma, head and neck, liver or kidney cancer. Material: CD4+ or CD8+ T cells sorted from blood, obtained in a trial of the OX40 agonist ivuxolimab.

The CDR3: CASSLDDASYEQYF. The CDR3 nucleotides read TGTGCCAGCAGCCTAGACGACGCCTCCTACGAGCAGTACTTC. The chain is built from TRBV11-3 and TRBJ2-7; D ambiguous. Germline CDR1 reads SGHNT; CDR2 reads YENEEA. The CDR3 sequence is 14 residues long.